The TCR beta chain under discussion was sequenced for a study of type 1 regulatory T cells. About the study: An in vitro protocol generated T-allo10, a Tr1-enriched, alloantigen-specific CD4 T cell product.

As regards this clonotype: No antigen is known for it.

Germline V gene data show CDR1 as GTSNPN and CDR2 as SVGIG (reference sequence). CDR3 size: 11 residues. Trimming pared 1 base from V and 11 bases from J, leaving 11 bases between. TCRdb re-called the reads through MiXCR, storing one row per CDR3 protein. The profile shows more than 60,000 distinct CDR3 sequences, roughly half of them singletons. The sequenced material came from cultured non-Tr1 T cells, either the whole culture or a sorted T cell fraction (not recorded which). The chain uses TRBV30 and TRBJ1-2; weak D call: TRBD1 (6 bases). The origin of this receptor is a human donor in good health. CDR3 in amino acids: CAWSGGAVYTF. DNA of the CDR3: TGTGCCTGGAGTGGGGGGGCGGTGTACACCTTC.